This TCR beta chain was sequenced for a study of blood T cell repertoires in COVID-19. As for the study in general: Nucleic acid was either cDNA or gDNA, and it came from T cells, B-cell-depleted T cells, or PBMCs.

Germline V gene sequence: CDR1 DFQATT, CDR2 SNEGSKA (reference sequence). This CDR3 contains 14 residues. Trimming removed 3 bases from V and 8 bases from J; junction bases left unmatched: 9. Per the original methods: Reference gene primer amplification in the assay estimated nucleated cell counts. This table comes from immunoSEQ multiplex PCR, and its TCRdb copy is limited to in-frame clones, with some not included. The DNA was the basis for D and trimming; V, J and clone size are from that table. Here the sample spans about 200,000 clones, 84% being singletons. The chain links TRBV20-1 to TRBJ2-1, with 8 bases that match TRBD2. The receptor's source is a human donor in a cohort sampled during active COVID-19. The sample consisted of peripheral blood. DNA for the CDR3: TGCAGTGCTAGTATTACGGGAGGGTGGGATGAGCAGTTCTTC. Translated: CSASITGGWDEQFF.